This T cell receptor (beta chain) comes out of a study of T cells in Graves' hyperthyroidism and ophthalmopathy. The investigators amplified TCR beta CDR3 regions from RNA transcripts. Using the HTBI primer set, a first-round RT-PCR was run on the TCR CDR3. TCRdb itself ran the multiplex PCR reads through MiXCR, one entry per CDR3 protein. This table holds about 300,000 distinct CDR3 sequences, roughly 18% found once. This clonotype was seen many times. Its antigen is undetermined. Uncontrolled infection, other autoimmune disease, pregnancy or lactation led to exclusion. Trimming removed 0 bases at V and 4 bases at J, with 9 bases between. The length of the CDR3 is 14 residues. Germline values: CDR1 GTSNPN, CDR2 SVGIG (reference sequence). Notes on the study in general: Appearing also in blood were most of the thyroid clonotypes expanded above 0.001.

The sequencing sample was made of blood. The V call is TRBV30, the J call TRBJ1-4, with a tentative D call TRBD1 (5 bases). The sequence came from a man between 45 and 60 years old with Graves' ophthalmopathy. The DNA of the CDR3 is TGTGCCTGGAGTGTGGGGGGTCATAATGAAAAACTGTTTTTT. Translation: CAWSVGGHNEKLFF.